A selection of T cell receptor beta chains follows, all from one sample in a study of cytomegalovirus exposure and HLA in healthy donors. Data came from immunoSEQ multiplex PCR; TCRdb stores just in-frame clones and leaves some out. The table includes over 100,000 clones, about 8.5% detected once. What was sequenced was PBMCs. The receptors come from a man in his forties in good health and CMV-seronegative. Each CDR3 is given with its conserved first and last residue. D genes are given only for firm matches. Only part of the rows carry a size: once, few, many, or a class if the clone is expanded.

v_call	clone_size	d_call	j_call	cdr3_aa	cdr3_nt
TRBV5-1	few	.	TRBJ1-6	CASSLAGYGSPLHF	TGCGCCAGCAGCTTGGCCGGGTATGGTTCACCCCTCCACTTT
TRBV19	.	.	TRBJ2-4	CASSSRGSVGKNIQYF	TGTGCCAGTAGCTCCCGAGGGAGTGTGGGCAAAAACATTCAGTACTTC
TRBV5-1	few	.	TRBJ1-2	CASSLEAAVADYGYTF	TGCGCCAGCAGCTTGGAGGCAGCCGTTGCGGACTATGGCTACACCTTC
TRBV6-5	.	.	TRBJ1-2	CASSTPRRGYGGYTF	TGTGCCAGCAGTACCCCGCGGAGGGGTTACGGTGGCTACACCTTC
TRBV16	.	.	TRBJ1-2	CASSQGTSYGYTF	TGTGCCAGCAGCCAGGGGACAAGTTATGGCTACACCTTC
TRBV9	.	.	TRBJ2-1	CASSVASAFGEQFF	TGTGCCAGCAGCGTAGCGTCAGCTTTCGGGGAACAGTTCTTC
TRBV11-2	few	.	TRBJ1-2	CASSLAPYGYTF	TGTGCCAGCAGCTTAGCCCCTTATGGCTACACCTTC
TRBV6-1	few	TRBD1	TRBJ1-5	CASSDTTGFDNQPQHF	TGTGCCAGCAGTGACACGACAGGGTTTGACAATCAGCCCCAGCATTTT
TRBV9	few	.	TRBJ1-2	CASSLGGGRDTF	TGTGCCAGCAGCCTAGGGGGGGGCCGCGACACCTTC
TRBV11-3	few	TRBD2	TRBJ2-4	CASSVSGGALNIQYF	TGTGCCAGCAGCGTTAGCGGGGGGGCCTTGAACATTCAGTACTTC
TRBV27	few	.	TRBJ2-7	CASSLSQGISSYEQYF	TGTGCCAGCAGTTTATCCCAGGGGATAAGCTCCTACGAGCAGTACTTC
TRBV19	few	.	TRBJ2-2	CASKLAGNTGELFF	TGTGCCAGTAAACTGGCAGGGAATACCGGGGAGCTGTTTTTT
TRBV21-1	.	.	TRBJ2-7	CASSGRTGPYEQYF	TGTGCCAGCAGCGGGCGAACAGGCCCCTACGAGCAGTACTTC
TRBV7-9	many	.	TRBJ2-5	CASSSLIGQQETQYF	TGTGCCAGCAGCTCGTTAATAGGACAGCAAGAGACCCAGTACTTC
TRBV2	.	.	TRBJ1-2	CASSGSSYGYTF	TGTGCCAGCAGTGGTAGTAGCTATGGCTACACCTTC
TRBV5-4	.	TRBD2	TRBJ2-3	CASSLSGVTDTQYF	TGTGCCAGCAGCTTAAGCGGGGTAACAGATACGCAGTATTTT
TRBV30	.	TRBD2	TRBJ2-1	CAWTQPGGMEQFF	TGTGCCTGGACCCAACCGGGGGGGATGGAGCAGTTCTTC
TRBV6-5	.	.	TRBJ2-3	CASSGVARDTQYF	TGTGCCAGCAGTGGCGTAGCGAGGGATACGCAGTATTTT
TRBV28	few	TRBD2	TRBJ2-5	CASQPSGGEETQYF	TGTGCCAGCCAACCTAGCGGGGGCGAGGAGACCCAGTACTTC